In its sample, the clone carrying this TCR beta chain was seen a few times. Its target is not known. This sample is drawn from a study of radiotherapy plus CTLA-4 blockade in lung cancer. About the research overall: An objective response was seen in 18% of patients, and disease control in about 31%. Study outcomes and limitations: Early clonal dynamics of blood T cells, together with interferon-beta, were reported as the best response predictor. Once radiotherapy plus ipilimumab had been given, TCR clones derived from tumor expanded in blood.

Focal radiation was given together with CTLA-4 blockade (ipilimumab) to patients with chemo-refractory metastatic non-small-cell lung cancer. The assay was immunoSEQ multiplex PCR, and TCRdb's table has in-frame clones only and misses some. This sample has about 36,000 clones, with 72% found just once. Germline V gene sequence: CDR1 MNHNS, CDR2 SASEGT. This CDR3 contains 14 residues. The V end was cut by 4 bases, the J end by 4 bases, with 13 bases between. The gene calls are TRBV6-1 and TRBJ1-2; D gene uncertain. The receptor was isolated from a human donor with non-small cell lung cancer who had stable disease on radiotherapy plus ipilimumab. Sequencing was performed on peripheral blood, taken from a patient treated with radiotherapy plus ipilimumab. CDR3 DNA: TGTGCCAGCAGTGTGAGGGAAGTTACCTATGGCTACACCTTC. It codes for CASSVREVTYGYTF.